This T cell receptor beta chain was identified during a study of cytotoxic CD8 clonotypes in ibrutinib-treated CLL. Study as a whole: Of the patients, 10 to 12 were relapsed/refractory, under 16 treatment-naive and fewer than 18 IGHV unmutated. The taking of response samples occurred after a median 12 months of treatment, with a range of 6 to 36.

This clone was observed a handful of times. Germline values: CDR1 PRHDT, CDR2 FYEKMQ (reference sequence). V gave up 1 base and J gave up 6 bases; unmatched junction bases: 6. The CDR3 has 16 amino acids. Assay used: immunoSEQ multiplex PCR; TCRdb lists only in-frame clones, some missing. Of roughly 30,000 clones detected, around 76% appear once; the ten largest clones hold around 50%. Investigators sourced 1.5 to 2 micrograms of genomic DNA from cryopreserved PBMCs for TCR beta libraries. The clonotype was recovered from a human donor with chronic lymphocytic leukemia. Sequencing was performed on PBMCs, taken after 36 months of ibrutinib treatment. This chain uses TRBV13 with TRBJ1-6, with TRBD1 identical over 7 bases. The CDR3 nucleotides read TGTGCCAGCAGCTTAGTGGCAGGGGGTAGTAATTCACCCCTCCACTTT. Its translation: CASSLVAGGSNSPLHF.